Presented here are 18 T cell receptor beta chains from one specimen sequenced in a study of T cells in Graves' hyperthyroidism and ophthalmopathy. Using RNA transcripts as the source, TCR beta CDR3 regions were amplified. First-round RT-PCR with HTBI primers amplified the TCR CDR3 region. TCRdb ran MiXCR on the multiplex PCR reads and lists one entry per CDR3 protein. The table shows around 380,000 distinct CDR3 sequences, with about 13% occurring only once. The sequenced material came from blood. The origin of the receptors is a man aged 25-45 years with Graves' hyperthyroidism that later progressed to Graves' ophthalmopathy.

This sequence joins TRBV28 and TRBJ1-2; D is uncertain. V shed 3 bases and J shed 3 bases, with 5 bases lying between them. The CDR3 length is 12 residues. Germline CDR1 is MDHEN and CDR2 is SYDVKM. The CDR3 bases are TGTGCCAGCAGTTTTGTCCACTATGGCTACACCTTC. Residues: CASSFVHYGYTF.

Ten or more counts support this clonotype. The rearrangement links TRBV6-1 to TRBJ1-1, with TRBD1 matching 8 bases. The CDR3 has 15 residues. From germline, CDR1 is MNHNS and CDR2 SASEGT. J was trimmed by 0 bases and V by 4 bases; bases with no gene match: 4. CDR3 coding DNA: TGTGCCAGCAGTGGCTCAGGGGGCGTGAACACTGAAGCTTTCTTT. It encodes CASSGSGGVNTEAFF.

This clonotype occurred many times. The chain is built from TRBV2 and TRBJ1-5; D not resolved. The CDR3 extends over 14 amino acids. Trimming left V 6 bases short and J 5 bases short, with 14 bases between. CDR1 is SNHLY, CDR2 FYNNEI, per germline. The CDR3 DNA reads TGTGCCAGCAGCGCCGGGTCCGGACATCAGCCCCAGCATTTT. Amino acids: CASSAGSGHQPQHF.

Regarding this clonotype: The CDR3 end shows no conserved phenylalanine or tryptophan, and so a read error is likely. The rearrangement joins TRBV18 to TRBJ1-3; D is undetermined. Per germline, CDR1 KGHSH and CDR2 LQKENI. The CDR3 has 13 amino acids. Trimming removed 2 bases at V and 3 bases at J, with 5 bases between. The CDR3 protein is CASSPGLGNTIYY. The CDR3 region has the DNA TGTGCCAGCTCACCAGGACTTGGAAACACCATATATTAT.

This clonotype was seen only a few times. The genes are TRBV7-2 and TRBJ1-6, with D possibly TRBD1 on 5 matching bases. There are 17 residues in the CDR3. Germline values: CDR1 SGHTA, CDR2 FQGNSA. The V end lost 6 bases, the J end lost 0 bases, and 15 bases lay between the germline ends. The CDR3 DNA follows: TGTGCCAGCAGTGGACTAGGGGCAAGCTCCTATAATTCACCCCTCCACTTT. Protein: CASSGLGASSYNSPLHF.

This clonotype was seen repeatedly, ten times or more. The rearrangement uses TRBV15 and TRBJ2-3, with 7 bases fitting TRBD2. V lost 1 base, J lost 6 bases, and 7 bases stayed unmatched. The CDR3 contains 15 residues. From germline, CDR1 is LNHNV and CDR2 YYDKDF (reference sequence). This CDR3 is CATSRVGGEVDTQYF. The CDR3 DNA reads TGTGCCACCAGCAGAGTTGGGGGGGAGGTGGATACGCAGTATTTT.

The rearrangement links TRBV6-2 or TRBV6-3 to TRBJ2-7; D remains ambiguous. Trimming cost V 5 bases and J 2 bases, with 10 bases left between them. The length of the CDR3 is 13 residues. The germline V gene has CDR1 MNHEY and CDR2 SVGEGT. This chain's CDR3 is CASSAREAYEQYF. In nucleotides, the CDR3 is TGTGCCAGCAGTGCGCGCGAGGCCTACGAGCAGTACTTC.

This clonotype showed up just a few times. This chain connects TRBV19 to TRBJ2-5; D perhaps matches TRBD1 (5 bases). This CDR3 is built from 14 residues. Germline lookup yields CDR1 LNHDA and CDR2 SQIVND (reference sequence). Trimming cost V 3 bases and J 4 bases, with 12 bases left between them. The CDR3 sequence is CASSMSQGRETQYF. The CDR3 DNA is TGTGCCAGTAGTATGAGCCAGGGCCGAGAGACCCAGTACTTC.

The table lists this clonotype with a few counts. The chain employs TRBV28 and TRBJ1-5; unclear D gene. V was shortened by 3 bases and J by 1 base, with 7 bases between the two germline ends. This CDR3 region has 14 residues. Germline lookup yields CDR1 MDHEN and CDR2 SYDVKM. CDR3 coding DNA: TGTGCCAGCAGTTTCAGACGGAGCAATCAGCCCCAGCATTTT. This encodes CASSFRRSNQPQHF.

This clonotype showed up many times. This chain joins TRBV28 and TRBJ2-5, with 7 positions matching TRBD1. The germline V gene encodes CDR1 MDHEN and CDR2 SYDVKM. This CDR3 contains 14 residues. Losses at the gene ends were 3 bases for V and 3 bases for J; bases not matched to a gene: 4. The CDR3 coding sequence is TGTGCCAGCAGTTTCCGGGGACAGAAAGAGACCCAGTACTTC. Its translation: CASSFRGQKETQYF.

This clonotype has a count of ten or more. The chain combines TRBV29-1 with TRBJ1-1; D remains unclear. The CDR3 sequence is 10 residues long. Germline CDR1 SQVTM, CDR2 ANQGSEA. V lost 2 bases and J 5 bases, leaving 3 bases between the germline ends. The DNA of the CDR3 is TGCAGCGTTGAATATACTGAAGCTTTCTTT. Amino acid sequence: CSVEYTEAFF.

The chain carries TRBV3-1 and TRBJ2-5; unclear D gene. Trimming took off 7 bases at V and 7 bases at J, with 10 bases between the two ends. The CDR3 runs to 11 residues. Germline V gene lookup returns CDR1 LGHDT and CDR2 YNNKEL (reference sequence). CDR3 bases: TGTGCCAGCACCGATTTAGGGACCCAGTACTTC. Its translation is CASTDLGTQYF.

This clonotype was counted at least ten times. V and J are TRBV6-1 and TRBJ2-7, with D perhaps being TRBD1 or TRBD2 (5 bases each). This CDR3 contains 15 residues. CDR1 is MNHNS, CDR2 SASEGT, per germline. Trimming shortened V by 6 bases and J by 4 bases, and 19 bases separated the two germline ends. This CDR3 is CASRTQGVSPYEQYF. In DNA form, the CDR3 reads TGTGCCAGCAGAACGCAGGGAGTATCCCCTTACGAGCAGTACTTC.

This clonotype was observed many times. The V call is TRBV6-6, the J call TRBJ1-3, with no clear D. Trimming pared 0 bases from V and 0 bases from J, leaving 12 bases between. The germline gives CDR1 MNHNY, CDR2 SVGAGI (reference sequence). This CDR3 region has 17 residues. This CDR3 is CASSYSSRDHSGNTIYF. CDR3 bases: TGTGCCAGCAGTTACTCAAGTCGGGATCACTCTGGAAACACCATATATTTT.

The gene calls are TRBV13 and TRBJ2-2; TRBD2 matches 13 bases. CDR3 size: 17 residues. The junction had 4 bases not matched to a gene; V was cut back by 3 bases and J by 3 bases. Germline V gives CDR1 PRHDT, CDR2 FYEKMQ (reference sequence). This chain's CDR3 is CASSLGLAGNYTGELFF. In DNA, the CDR3 is TGTGCCAGCAGCTTGGGACTAGCGGGGAATTACACCGGGGAGCTGTTTTTT.

The rearrangement joins TRBV30 to TRBJ1-5, with a tentative D call TRBD1 (5 bases). The CDR3 consists of 13 residues. CDR1 and CDR2 (germline): GTSNPN, SVGIG (reference sequence). With 1 base removed from V and 4 bases from J, the gap between germline ends came to 8 bases. Here the CDR3 reads CAWSGGVNQPQHF. In DNA form, the CDR3 reads TGTGCCTGGAGTGGGGGGGTTAATCAGCCCCAGCATTTT.

The V call is TRBV19, the J call TRBJ2-1; D is possibly TRBD2 (5 bases). The CDR3 has 11 residues. CDR1 is LNHDA, CDR2 SQIVND, per germline (reference sequence). V was shortened by 10 bases and J by 5 bases, with 9 bases between the two germline ends. The CDR3 DNA reads TGTGCCACAAGACTAAACAATGAGCAGTTCTTC. It is translated as CATRLNNEQFF. Filled out from reference TRBV19 and TRBJ2-1, the complete variable domain reads DGGITQSPKYLFRKEGQNVTLSCEQNLNHDAMYWYRQDPGQGLRLIYYSQIVNDFQKGDIAEGYSVSREKKESFPLTVTSAQKNPTAFYLCATRLNNEQFFGPGTRLTVL.

This clonotype was found many times. This likely comes from a read error, as the CDR3 has no conserved phenylalanine or tryptophan at its end. V gene TRBV27 combines with J gene TRBJ1-1; perhaps TRBD1 as D (5 bases). Germline V gives CDR1 MNHEY, CDR2 SMNVEV (reference sequence). V dropped 2 bases and J dropped 2 bases, with 12 bases sitting between them. The CDR3 has 15 amino acids. In DNA, the CDR3 is TGTGCCAGCAGTTTAGTCCAGGGTCGTAACACTGAAGCTTTCCTT. Translation gives CASSLVQGRNTEAFL.